The T cell receptor beta chain described here comes from a study of T cell repertoires in cytomegalovirus infection. Study summary: Public TCR beta signature analysis indicated the presence of both CMV infection and matching HLA type.

This clonotype counts as medium-sized. Its matching antigen is unknown. The V and J ends lost 4 bases and 1 base, in that order; junction bases with no gene match: 9. This CDR3 comprises 17 residues. Germline assignment: CDR1 ENHRY and CDR2 SYGVKD. Study-level findings and limits: HLA-C-restricted TCR beta clonotypes specific for CMV led the ex vivo response. People with CMV and the relevant HLA were identified by cumulative public TCR beta family frequency.

MiXCR, applied by TCRdb to the reads, yields one record per CDR3 protein. The sample records 150,000 or so distinct CDR3 sequences, roughly a quarter being singletons. Specimen: PBMCs. This TCR came from a human donor in good health (CMV status not recorded). Some clones in this sample may be carry-over from other donors' samples. The chain employs TRBV10-3 and TRBJ2-5; TRBD1 matches at 10 bases. The CDR3 coding sequence is TGTGCCATCAGTGGGGGAGGACAGGGGGTGATCCAAGAGACCCAGTACTTC. It is translated as CAISGGGQGVIQETQYF.